This T cell receptor beta chain was sequenced for a study of blood T cells in healthy people across ages. Remarks on this clonotype: With a much larger clone just one base away, this may be a read error.

The ends lost 5 bases at V and 9 bases at J; junction bases unmatched: 10. The V gene's germline CDR1 is SGDLS and CDR2 YYNGEE. This CDR3 region has 14 residues. With a J-beta primer mix and a sample-barcoded 5' primer, a second PCR ran about 6 to 11 cycles. TCRdb reanalysed the 5' RACE reads using MiXCR and keeps one entry per CDR3 protein. The table records roughly 1,000,000 distinct CDR3 sequences, almost 25% of them present only once. In addition, the sample was reused for a study of T cells of mothers and their children.

The sample consisted of blood. The chain couples TRBV9 to TRBJ2-1; 8 bases align to TRBD1. This receptor was obtained from a girl aged 2 to 10 in good health. CDR3 bases: TGTGCCAGCAGAGCAACCGACAGGGGCGGTGAGCAGTTCTTC. Protein product: CASRATDRGGEQFF.